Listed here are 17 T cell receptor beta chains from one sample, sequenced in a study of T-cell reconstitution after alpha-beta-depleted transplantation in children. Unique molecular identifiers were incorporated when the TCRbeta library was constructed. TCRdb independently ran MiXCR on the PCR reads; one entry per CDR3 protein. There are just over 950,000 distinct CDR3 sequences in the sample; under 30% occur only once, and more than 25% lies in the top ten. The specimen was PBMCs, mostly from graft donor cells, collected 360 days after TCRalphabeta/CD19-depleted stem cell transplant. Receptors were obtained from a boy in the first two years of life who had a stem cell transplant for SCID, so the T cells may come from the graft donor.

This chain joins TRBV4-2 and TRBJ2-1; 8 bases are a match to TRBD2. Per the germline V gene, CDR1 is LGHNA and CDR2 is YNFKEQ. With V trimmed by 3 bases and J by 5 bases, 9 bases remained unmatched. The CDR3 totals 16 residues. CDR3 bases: TGTGCCAGCAGCCACCACCCCGGGACTAGGAACAATGAGCAGTTCTTC. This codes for CASSHHPGTRNNEQFF.

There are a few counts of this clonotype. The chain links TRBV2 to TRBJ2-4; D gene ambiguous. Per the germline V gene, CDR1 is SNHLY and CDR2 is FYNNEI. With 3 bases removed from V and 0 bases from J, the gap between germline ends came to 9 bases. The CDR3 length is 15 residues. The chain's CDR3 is CASSDSGPAKNIQYF. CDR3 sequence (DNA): TGTGCCAGCAGTGATTCAGGTCCAGCCAAAAACATTCAGTACTTC. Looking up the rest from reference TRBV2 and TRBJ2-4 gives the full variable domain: EPEVTQTPSHQVTQMGQEVILRCVPISNHLYFYWYRQILGQKVEFLVSFYNNEISEKSEIFDDQFSVERPDGSNFTLKIRSTKLEDSAMYFCASSDSGPAKNIQYFGAGTRLSVL.

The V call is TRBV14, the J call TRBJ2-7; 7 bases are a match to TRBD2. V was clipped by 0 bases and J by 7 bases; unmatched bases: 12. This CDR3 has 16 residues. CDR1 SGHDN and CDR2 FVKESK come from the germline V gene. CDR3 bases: TGTGCCAGCAGCCAAGATAATATTGCGGGGGTGGAGGAGCAGTACTTC. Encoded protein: CASSQDNIAGVEEQYF.

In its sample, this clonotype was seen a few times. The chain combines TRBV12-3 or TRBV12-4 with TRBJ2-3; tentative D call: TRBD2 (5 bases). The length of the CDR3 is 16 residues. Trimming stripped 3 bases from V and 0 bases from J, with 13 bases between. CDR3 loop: CASSFEGRLSTDTQYF. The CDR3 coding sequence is TGTGCCAGCAGTTTCGAGGGAAGACTTAGCACAGATACGCAGTATTTT.

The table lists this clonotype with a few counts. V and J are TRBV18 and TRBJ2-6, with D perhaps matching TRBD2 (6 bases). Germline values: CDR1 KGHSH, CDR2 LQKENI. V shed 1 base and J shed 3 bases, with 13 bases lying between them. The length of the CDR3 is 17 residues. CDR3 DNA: TGTGCCAGCTCACCACGGGAGGCGGTAGGTGGGGCCAACGTCCTGACTTTC. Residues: CASSPREAVGGANVLTF. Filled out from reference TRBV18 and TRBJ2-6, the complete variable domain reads NAGVMQNPRHLVRRRGQEARLRCSPMKGHSHVYWYRQLPEEGLKFMVYLQKENIIDESGMPKERFSAEFPKEGPSILRIQQVVRGDSAAYFCASSPREAVGGANVLTFGAGSRLTVL.

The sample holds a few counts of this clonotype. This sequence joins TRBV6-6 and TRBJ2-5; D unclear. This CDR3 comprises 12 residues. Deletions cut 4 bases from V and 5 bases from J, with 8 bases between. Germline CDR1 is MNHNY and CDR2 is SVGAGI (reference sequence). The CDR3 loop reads CASSSFWETQYF. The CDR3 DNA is TGTGCCAGCAGTTCTTTCTGGGAGACCCAGTACTTC.

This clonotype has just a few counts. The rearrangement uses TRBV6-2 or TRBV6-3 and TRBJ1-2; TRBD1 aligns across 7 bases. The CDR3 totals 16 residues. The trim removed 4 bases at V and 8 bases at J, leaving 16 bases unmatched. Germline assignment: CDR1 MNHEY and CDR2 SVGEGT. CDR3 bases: TGTGCCAGCAGTTTCTGGAGTTCGGGACAGATGAAAGGCTACACCTTC. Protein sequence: CASSFWSSGQMKGYTF.

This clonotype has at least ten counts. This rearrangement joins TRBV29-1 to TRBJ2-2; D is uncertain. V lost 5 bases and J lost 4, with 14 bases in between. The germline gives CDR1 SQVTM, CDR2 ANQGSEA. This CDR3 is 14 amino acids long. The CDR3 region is CSVRKGPFTGELFF. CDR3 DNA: TGCAGCGTTCGTAAGGGCCCCTTCACCGGGGAGCTGTTTTTT.

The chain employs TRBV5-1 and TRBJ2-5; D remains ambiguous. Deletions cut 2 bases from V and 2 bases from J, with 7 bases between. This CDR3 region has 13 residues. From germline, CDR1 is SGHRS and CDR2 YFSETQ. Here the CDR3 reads CASSFRKQETQYF. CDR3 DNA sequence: TGCGCCAGCAGCTTTCGCAAGCAAGAGACCCAGTACTTC.

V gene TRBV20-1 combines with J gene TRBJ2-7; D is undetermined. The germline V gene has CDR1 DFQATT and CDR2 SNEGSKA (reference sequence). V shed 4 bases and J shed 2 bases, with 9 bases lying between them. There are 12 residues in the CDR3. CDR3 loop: CSAKTTAYEQYF. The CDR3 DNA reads TGCAGTGCTAAGACCACTGCCTACGAGCAGTACTTC.

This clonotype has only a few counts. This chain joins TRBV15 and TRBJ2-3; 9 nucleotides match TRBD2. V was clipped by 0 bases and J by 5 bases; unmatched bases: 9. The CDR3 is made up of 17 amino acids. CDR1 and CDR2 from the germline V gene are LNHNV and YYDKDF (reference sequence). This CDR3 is CATSRDRSSGGGDTQYF. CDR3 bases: TGTGCCACCAGCAGAGATAGGAGTAGCGGGGGAGGAGATACGCAGTATTTT.

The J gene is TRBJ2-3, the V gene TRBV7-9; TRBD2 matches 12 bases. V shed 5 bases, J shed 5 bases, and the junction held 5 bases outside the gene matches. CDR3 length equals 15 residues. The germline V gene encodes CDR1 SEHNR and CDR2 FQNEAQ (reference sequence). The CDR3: CASSAGLAGIDTQYF. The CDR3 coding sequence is TGTGCCAGCAGCGCGGGACTAGCGGGTATAGATACGCAGTATTTT. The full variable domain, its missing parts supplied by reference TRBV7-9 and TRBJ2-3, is DTGVSQNPRHKITKRGQNVTFRCDPISEHNRLYWYRQTLGQGPEFLTYFQNEAQLEKSRLLSDRFSAERPKGSFSTLEIQRTEQGDSAMYLCASSAGLAGIDTQYFGPGTRLTVL.

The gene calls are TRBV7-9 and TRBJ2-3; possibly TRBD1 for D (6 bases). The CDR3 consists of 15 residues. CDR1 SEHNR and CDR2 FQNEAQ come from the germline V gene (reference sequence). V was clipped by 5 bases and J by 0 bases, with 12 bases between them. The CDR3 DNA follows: TGTGCCAGCAGCCGTGACAGGACTAGCACAGATACGCAGTATTTT. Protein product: CASSRDRTSTDTQYF.

The DNA of the CDR3 is TGTGCCAGCAGTGGGGGCCGAGGGGATGAGCAGTTCTTC. This gives the protein CASSGGRGDEQFF. The chain carries TRBV2 and TRBJ2-1, with D perhaps matching TRBD1 or TRBD2 (5 bases each). CDR1 and CDR2 (germline): SNHLY, FYNNEI. The CDR3 has 13 residues. The V and J ends lost 4 bases and 8 bases respectively, with 12 bases between them. The complete variable domain, with remaining parts taken from reference TRBV2 and TRBJ2-1, reads EPEVTQTPSHQVTQMGQEVILRCVPISNHLYFYWYRQILGQKVEFLVSFYNNEISEKSEIFDDQFSVERPDGSNFTLKIRSTKLEDSAMYFCASSGGRGDEQFFGPGTRLTVL.

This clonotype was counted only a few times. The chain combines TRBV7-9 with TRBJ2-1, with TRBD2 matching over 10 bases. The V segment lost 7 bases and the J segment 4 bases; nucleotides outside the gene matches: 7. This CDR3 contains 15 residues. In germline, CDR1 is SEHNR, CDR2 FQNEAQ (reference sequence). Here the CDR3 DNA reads TGTGCCAGCATCGGACTAGCGGCTCCATACAATGAGCAGTTCTTC. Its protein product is CASIGLAAPYNEQFF.

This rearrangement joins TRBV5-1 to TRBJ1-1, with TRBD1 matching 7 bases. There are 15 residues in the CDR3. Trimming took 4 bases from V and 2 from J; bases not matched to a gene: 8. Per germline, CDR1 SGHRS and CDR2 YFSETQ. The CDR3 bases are TGCGCCAGCAGCCCCCCCGGGACAGCAAACACTGAAGCTTTCTTT. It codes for CASSPPGTANTEAFF.

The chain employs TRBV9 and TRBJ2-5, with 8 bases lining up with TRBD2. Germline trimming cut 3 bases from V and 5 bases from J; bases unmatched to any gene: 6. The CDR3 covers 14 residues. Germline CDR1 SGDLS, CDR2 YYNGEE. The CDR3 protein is CASSAGTSEETQYF. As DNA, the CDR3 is TGTGCCAGCAGCGCCGGGACTAGTGAGGAGACCCAGTACTTC. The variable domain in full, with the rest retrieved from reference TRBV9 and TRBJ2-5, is DSGVTQTPKHLITATGQRVTLRCSPRSGDLSVYWYQQSLDQGLQFLIQYYNGEERAKGNILERFSAQQFPDLHSELNLSSLELGDSALYFCASSAGTSEETQYFGPGTRLLVL.